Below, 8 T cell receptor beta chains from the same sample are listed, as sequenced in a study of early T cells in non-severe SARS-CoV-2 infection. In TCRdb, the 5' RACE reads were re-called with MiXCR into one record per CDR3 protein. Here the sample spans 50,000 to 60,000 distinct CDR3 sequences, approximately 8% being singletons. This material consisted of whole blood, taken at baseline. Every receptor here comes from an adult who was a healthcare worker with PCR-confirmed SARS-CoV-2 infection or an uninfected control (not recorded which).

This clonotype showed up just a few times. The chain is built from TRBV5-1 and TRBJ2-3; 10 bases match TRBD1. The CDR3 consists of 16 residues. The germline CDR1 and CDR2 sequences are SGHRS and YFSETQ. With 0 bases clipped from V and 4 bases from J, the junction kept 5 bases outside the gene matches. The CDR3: CASSLGGGQGADTQYF. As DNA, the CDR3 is TGCGCCAGCAGCTTGGGCGGCGGACAGGGGGCAGATACGCAGTATTTT. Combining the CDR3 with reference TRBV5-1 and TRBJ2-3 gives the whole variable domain KAGVTQTPRYLIKTRGQQVTLSCSPISGHRSVSWYQQTPGQGLQFLFEYFSETQRNKGNFPGRFSGRQFSNSRSEMNVSTLELGDSALYLCASSLGGGQGADTQYFGPGTRLTVL.

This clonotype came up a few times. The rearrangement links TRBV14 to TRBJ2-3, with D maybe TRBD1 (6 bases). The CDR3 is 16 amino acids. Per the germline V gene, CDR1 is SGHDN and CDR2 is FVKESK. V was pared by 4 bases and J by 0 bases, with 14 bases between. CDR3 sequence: CASSPRWGRSTDTQYF. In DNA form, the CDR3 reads TGTGCCAGCAGCCCAAGGTGGGGGCGAAGCACAGATACGCAGTATTTT. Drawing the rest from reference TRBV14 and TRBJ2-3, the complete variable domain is EAGVTQFPSHSVIEKGQTVTLRCDPISGHDNLYWYRRVMGKEIKFLLHFVKESKQDESGMPNNRFLAERTGGTYSTLKVQPAELEDSGVYFCASSPRWGRSTDTQYFGPGTRLTVL.

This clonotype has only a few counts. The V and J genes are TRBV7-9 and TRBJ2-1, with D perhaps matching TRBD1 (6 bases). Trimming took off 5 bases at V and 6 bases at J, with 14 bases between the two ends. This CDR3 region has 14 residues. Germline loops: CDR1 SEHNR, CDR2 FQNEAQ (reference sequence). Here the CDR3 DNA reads TGTGCCAGCAGCGCCAGCCGGGACACCAATGAGCAGTTCTTC. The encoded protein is CASSASRDTNEQFF.

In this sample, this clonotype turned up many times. The CDR3: CASSLGLGEQFF. DNA of the CDR3: TGTGCCAGCAGCCTGGGACTTGGTGAGCAGTTCTTC. The gene calls are TRBV12-3 or TRBV12-4 and TRBJ2-1, with D possibly being TRBD2 (6 bases). Trimming cost V 6 bases and J 9 bases, with 12 bases left between them. The CDR3 loop spans 12 amino acids.

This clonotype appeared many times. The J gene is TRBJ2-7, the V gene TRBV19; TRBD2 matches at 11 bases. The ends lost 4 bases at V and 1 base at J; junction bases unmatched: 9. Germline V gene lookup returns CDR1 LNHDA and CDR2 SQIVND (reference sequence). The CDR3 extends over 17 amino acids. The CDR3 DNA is TGTGCCAGTAGTACCGTAACTAGCGGGAGTCAATCCTACGAGCAGTACTTC. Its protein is CASSTVTSGSQSYEQYF. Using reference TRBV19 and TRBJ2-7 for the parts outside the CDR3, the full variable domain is DGGITQSPKYLFRKEGQNVTLSCEQNLNHDAMYWYRQDPGQGLRLIYYSQIVNDFQKGDIAEGYSVSREKKESFPLTVTSAQKNPTAFYLCASSTVTSGSQSYEQYFGPGTRLTVT.

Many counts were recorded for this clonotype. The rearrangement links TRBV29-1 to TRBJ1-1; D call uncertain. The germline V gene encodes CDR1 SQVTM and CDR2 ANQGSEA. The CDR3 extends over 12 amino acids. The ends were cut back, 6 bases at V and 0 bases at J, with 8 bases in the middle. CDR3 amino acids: CSVEALNTEAFF. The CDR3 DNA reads TGCAGCGTCGAGGCACTGAACACTGAAGCTTTCTTT.

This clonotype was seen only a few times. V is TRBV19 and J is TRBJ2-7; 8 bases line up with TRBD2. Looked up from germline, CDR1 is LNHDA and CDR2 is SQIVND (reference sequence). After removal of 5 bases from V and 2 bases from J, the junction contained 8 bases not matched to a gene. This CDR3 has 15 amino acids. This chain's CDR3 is CASSAGTSWTYEQYF. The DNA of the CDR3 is TGTGCCAGTAGTGCCGGGACTAGTTGGACCTACGAGCAGTACTTC.

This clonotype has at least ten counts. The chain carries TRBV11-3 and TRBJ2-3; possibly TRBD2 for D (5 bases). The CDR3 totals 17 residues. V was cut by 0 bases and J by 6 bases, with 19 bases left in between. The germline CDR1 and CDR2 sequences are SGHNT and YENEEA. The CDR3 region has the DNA TGTGCCAGCAGCTTAGATCAATTTCGAGGGCGGAAGGATACGCAGTATTTT. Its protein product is CASSLDQFRGRKDTQYF.